The clone carrying this TCR beta chain was counted between two and nine times. Its antigen is unknown. Stated time point: pre-sensitization, week 0. Stated treatment: therapeutic diphenylcyclopropenone sensitization with weekly scalp DPC. This entry belongs to a study of human T cells and chemical hapten exposure. Overall study context: Investigators sensitized around 2 cm by around 2 cm of upper inner arm skin with 2% DPC. Mostly female patients had alopecia areata, totalis or universalis. Whole-study findings and limits: A positive correlation with patch test score was shown by PT1 expanded TCR counts. The immune response of these alopecia patients might not match healthy individuals'.

The V and J ends lost 2 bases and 8 bases respectively, with 17 bases between them. Looked up from germline, CDR1 is SGDLS and CDR2 is YYNGEE. The CDR3 is 15 residues long. TCRdb itself ran the RACE reads through MiXCR, one entry per CDR3 protein. Counted here are about 250,000 distinct CDR3 sequences, around 7.7% occurring once; the ten biggest clones make up 0.9% to 1.5%. J is TRBJ1-5 and V is TRBV9, with D perhaps TRBD1 (5 bases). This specimen was whole blood, taken in connection with sensitization to the hapten diphenylcyclopropenone (DPC). The sequence derives from a man aged 18 to 29 with alopecia areata. Some clones in this sample may be carry-over from other donors' samples. The CDR3 sequence is CASSVAGARGEPQHF. The CDR3 DNA follows: TGTGCCAGCAGCGTGGCCGGGGCCCGGGGGGAGCCCCAGCATTTT.